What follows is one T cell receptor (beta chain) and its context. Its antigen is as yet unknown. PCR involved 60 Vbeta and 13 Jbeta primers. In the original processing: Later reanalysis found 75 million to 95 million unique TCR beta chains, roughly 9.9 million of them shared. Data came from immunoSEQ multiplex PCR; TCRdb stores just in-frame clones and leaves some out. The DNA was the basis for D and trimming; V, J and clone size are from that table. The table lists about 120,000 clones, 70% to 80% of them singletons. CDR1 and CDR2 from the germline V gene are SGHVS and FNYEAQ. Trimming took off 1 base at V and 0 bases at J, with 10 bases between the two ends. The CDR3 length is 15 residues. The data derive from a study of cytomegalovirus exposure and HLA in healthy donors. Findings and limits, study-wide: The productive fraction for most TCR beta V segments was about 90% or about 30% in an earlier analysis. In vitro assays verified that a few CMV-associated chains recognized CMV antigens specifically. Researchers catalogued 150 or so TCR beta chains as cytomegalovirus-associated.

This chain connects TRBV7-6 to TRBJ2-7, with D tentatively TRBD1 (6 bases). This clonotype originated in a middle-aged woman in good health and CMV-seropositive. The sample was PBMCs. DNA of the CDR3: TGTGCCAGCAGCTTAGAACAGGGAAGCTCCTACGAGCAGTACTTC. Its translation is CASSLEQGSSYEQYF.